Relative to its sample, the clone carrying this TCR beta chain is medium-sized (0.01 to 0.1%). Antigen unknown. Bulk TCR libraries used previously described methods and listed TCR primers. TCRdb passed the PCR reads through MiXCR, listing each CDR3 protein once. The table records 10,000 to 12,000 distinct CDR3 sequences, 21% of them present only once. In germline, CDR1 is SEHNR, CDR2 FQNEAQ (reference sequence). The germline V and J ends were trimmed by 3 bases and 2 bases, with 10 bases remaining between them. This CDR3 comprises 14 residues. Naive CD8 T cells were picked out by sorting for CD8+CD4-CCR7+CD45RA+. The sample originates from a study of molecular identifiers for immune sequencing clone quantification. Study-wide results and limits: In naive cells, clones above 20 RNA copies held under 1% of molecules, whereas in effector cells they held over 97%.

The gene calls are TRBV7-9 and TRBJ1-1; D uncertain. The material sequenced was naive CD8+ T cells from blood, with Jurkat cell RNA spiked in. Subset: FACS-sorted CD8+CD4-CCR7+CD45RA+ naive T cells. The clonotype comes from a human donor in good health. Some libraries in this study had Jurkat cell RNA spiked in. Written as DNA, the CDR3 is TGTGCCAGCAGCTTTATCGGGGTTAACACTGAAGCTTTCTTT. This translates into CASSFIGVNTEAFF.